This T cell receptor beta chain was documented in a study of regulatory T cells in long-lasting Graves disease. The study, taken as a whole, reports: Compared with new cases, persistent Graves' patients showed reduced TCR diversity.

The time point here: persistent/refractory GD, antithyroid drugs over 5 years with positive TRAb. RNA from PBMCs was the source of the TCR library. In Xi'an, China, an endocrinology department was the source of patients. HTBI primers from iRepertoire and Arm-PCR of CDR3 regions yielded the TCR beta libraries. TCRdb used MiXCR to reprocess the multiplex PCR reads, holding one entry per CDR3 protein. The sample has 500,000 to 700,000 distinct CDR3 sequences, about 32% seen once. V lost 3 bases, J lost 4 bases, and 10 bases lay in between. The CDR3 is made up of 13 amino acids. Germline values: CDR1 SGHKS, CDR2 YYEKEE (reference sequence). The table lists this clonotype with a few counts. Its antigen is undetermined.

The origin of this receptor is a female donor with Graves disease. The sequenced sample was peripheral blood mononuclear cells (PBMCs), obtained when the disease was refractory, from a patient treated with antithyroid drugs. The rearrangement uses TRBV5-5 and TRBJ1-2; D remains ambiguous. In nucleotides, the CDR3 is TGTGCCAGCAGCTCGGCTGCTGGCTATGGCTACACCTTC. It translates to CASSSAAGYGYTF.